The 16 T cell receptor beta chains presented below share a single source sample, sequenced in a study of early T cells in non-severe SARS-CoV-2 infection. Each CDR3 protein is one row after TCRdb ran MiXCR on the 5' RACE reads. The sample records roughly 41,000 distinct CDR3 sequences, 5.8% being singletons. The sequencing sample was made of whole blood. The source of these receptors is an adult who was a healthcare worker with PCR-confirmed SARS-CoV-2 infection or an uninfected control (not recorded which).

CDR3 bases: TGCAGTGCAAAGACAGGTCCGACCTACGAGCAGTACTTC. Protein: CSAKTGPTYEQYF. The chain recombines TRBV20-1 with TRBJ2-7; D perhaps matches TRBD1 (6 bases). With 6 bases removed from V and 2 bases from J, the gap between germline ends came to 14 bases. This CDR3 has 13 amino acids. The germline gives CDR1 DFQATT, CDR2 SNEGSKA (reference sequence).

This clonotype was seen ten or more times. This chain links TRBV6-5 with TRBJ1-3; D remains unclear. CDR1 is MNHEY and CDR2 is SVGAGI in the germline V gene. Trimming left V 2 bases short and J 0 bases short, with 17 bases between. This CDR3 region has 18 residues. The CDR3 nucleotides read TGTGCCAGCAGTTACCGGAGGGTTAGTCGAAGCTCTGGAAACACCATATATTTT. The encoded protein is CASSYRRVSRSSGNTIYF.

J is TRBJ2-2 and V is TRBV12-3 or TRBV12-4; a weak D match, TRBD1 (6 bases). The CDR3 contains 15 residues. Trimming shortened V by 6 bases and J by 5 bases, and 16 bases separated the two germline ends. In DNA, the CDR3 is TGTGCCAGCAGACCCGATGAGGGGGAGACCGGGGAGCTGTTTTTT. It specifies CASRPDEGETGELFF.

This clonotype has more than one count but fewer than ten. The rearrangement uses TRBV7-9 and TRBJ2-1; TRBD1 matches 9 bases. CDR1 and CDR2 (germline): SEHNR, FQNEAQ (reference sequence). The CDR3 contains 15 residues. V lost 5 bases to trimming and J lost 3 bases; unmatched junction nucleotides: 5. CDR3 nucleotide sequence: TGTGCCAGCAGCCGCGGGACAGGGCTCTACAATGAGCAGTTCTTC. It specifies CASSRGTGLYNEQFF.

For the CDR3, the DNA is TGCAGTGCCCTATGGAGCGCAACCGGGGAGCTGTTTTTT. This gives the protein CSALWSATGELFF. This chain links TRBV20-1 with TRBJ2-2, with D uncertain. The CDR3 length is 13 residues. Trimming took 6 bases from V and 5 from J, leaving 13 bases between them. The germline V gene has CDR1 DFQATT and CDR2 SNEGSKA (reference sequence).

V is TRBV12-3 or TRBV12-4 and J is TRBJ2-3, with 8 bases aligning to TRBD2. The V gene end was trimmed by 5 bases and the J gene end by 6 bases; junction bases not matched to a gene: 7. CDR3 length: 14 residues. The CDR3 loop is CASSPSTSVDTQYF. CDR3 bases: TGTGCCAGCAGTCCTTCGACTAGCGTGGATACGCAGTATTTT.

The V and J genes are TRBV2 and TRBJ2-4, with a tentative D call TRBD2 (8 bases). V was cut by 11 bases and J by 8 bases, with 22 bases left in between. CDR3 size: 14 residues. Germline values: CDR1 SNHLY, CDR2 FYNNEI. CDR3 sequence reads: CAAQRNSGTDIQYF. The DNA for the CDR3 is TGTGCCGCACAAAGGAATAGCGGGACAGACATTCAGTACTTC.

This clonotype occurred many times. The rearrangement links TRBV6-6 to TRBJ1-3; 11 bases line up with TRBD1. The CDR3 is 15 residues long. Germline V lookup: CDR1 MNHNY, CDR2 SVGAGI (reference sequence). Trimming cost V 5 bases and J 6 bases; bases outside gene matches: 6. CDR3 amino acids: CASSTRTGGENTIYF. CDR3 nucleotides: TGTGCCAGCAGTACCCGGACAGGGGGCGAAAACACCATATATTTT.

This clonotype was observed a few times. The chain has TRBV7-2 and TRBJ2-2; no definite D call. Trimming left V 1 base short and J 4 bases short, with 7 bases between. CDR3 length: 14 amino acids. CDR1 SGHTA and CDR2 FQGNSA come from the germline V gene. In DNA form, the CDR3 reads TGTGCCAGCAGCTTAGAAGTCGGCACCGGGGAGCTGTTTTTT. Translation: CASSLEVGTGELFF. Full variable domain (missing parts from reference TRBV7-2 and TRBJ2-2): GAGVSQSPSNKVTEKGKDVELRCDPISGHTALYWYRQSLGQGLEFLIYFQGNSAPDKSGLPSDRFSAERTGGSVSTLTIQRTQQEDSAVYLCASSLEVGTGELFFGEGSRLTVL.

This clonotype was seen ten or more times. The CDR3 DNA follows: TGTGCCGTGACCGAAAGGGCTACTGGAAACACCATATATTTT. It yields the protein CAVTERATGNTIYF. The V gene is TRBV6-6, the J gene TRBJ1-3; D remains unclear. Trimming pared 11 bases from V and 2 bases from J, leaving 16 bases between. Germline values: CDR1 MNHNY, CDR2 SVGAGI (reference sequence). This CDR3 has 14 amino acids.

This clonotype was counted only a few times. The chain recombines TRBV3-1 with TRBJ2-1; no clear D. The CDR3 has 14 amino acids. The ends were cut back, 2 bases at V and 9 bases at J, with 14 bases in the middle. Germline lookup yields CDR1 LGHDT and CDR2 YNNKEL (reference sequence). CDR3 bases: TGTGCCAGCAGCCAAATCTCTGGAGCCGTTGAGCAGTTCTTC. Translation gives CASSQISGAVEQFF.

Worth noting for this clonotype: Germline and junction disagree at one end, which may indicate a read error. The chain uses TRBV5-5 and TRBJ1-1; D gene unclear. Germline assignment: CDR1 SGHKS and CDR2 YYEKEE (reference sequence). CDR3 length: 15 residues. The DNA of the CDR3 is TGTGCCAGCAGCCCGCAGGAGGCCGCGAACACTGAAGCCTTCTTT. This codes for CASSPQEAANTEAFF.

This clonotype was recorded a few times. The chain employs TRBV19 and TRBJ1-5, with 10 bases matching TRBD1. The germline V gene encodes CDR1 LNHDA and CDR2 SQIVND (reference sequence). The CDR3 length is 14 residues. Trimming removed 7 bases from V and 6 bases from J; junction bases left unmatched: 6. In DNA, the CDR3 is TGTGCCAGTAACGACAGGGGGCTGGGTCAGCCCCAGCATTTT. This encodes CASNDRGLGQPQHF.

This clonotype was seen a few times. The chain links TRBV7-2 to TRBJ2-7; D is possibly TRBD2 (5 bases). The germline CDR1 and CDR2 sequences are SGHTA and FQGNSA. There are 14 residues in the CDR3. V was pared by 1 base and J by 0 bases, with 7 bases between. DNA for the CDR3: TGTGCCAGCAGCTTAGGCCTAGCCTCCTACGAGCAGTACTTC. It codes for CASSLGLASYEQYF.

This clonotype occurred many times. The chain joins TRBV20-1 to TRBJ2-3; 11 nucleotides line up with TRBD2. V gave up 6 bases and J gave up 2 bases; unmatched junction bases: 10. The CDR3 spans 16 residues. Germline-derived CDR1 and CDR2 are DFQATT and SNEGSKA (reference sequence). The CDR3 here is CSAPPTSGITTDTQYF. In DNA form, the CDR3 reads TGCAGTGCCCCACCGACTAGCGGGATCACCACAGATACGCAGTATTTT.

CDR3 sequence: CATSRDRGIYGYTF. CDR3 DNA sequence: TGTGCCACCAGCAGGGACAGGGGGATTTATGGCTACACCTTC. This chain connects TRBV15 to TRBJ1-2; TRBD1 agrees at 10 bases. Germline V gene lookup returns CDR1 LNHNV and CDR2 YYDKDF (reference sequence). This CDR3 has 14 residues. J lost 5 bases, V lost 3 bases, and 3 bases had no gene match.